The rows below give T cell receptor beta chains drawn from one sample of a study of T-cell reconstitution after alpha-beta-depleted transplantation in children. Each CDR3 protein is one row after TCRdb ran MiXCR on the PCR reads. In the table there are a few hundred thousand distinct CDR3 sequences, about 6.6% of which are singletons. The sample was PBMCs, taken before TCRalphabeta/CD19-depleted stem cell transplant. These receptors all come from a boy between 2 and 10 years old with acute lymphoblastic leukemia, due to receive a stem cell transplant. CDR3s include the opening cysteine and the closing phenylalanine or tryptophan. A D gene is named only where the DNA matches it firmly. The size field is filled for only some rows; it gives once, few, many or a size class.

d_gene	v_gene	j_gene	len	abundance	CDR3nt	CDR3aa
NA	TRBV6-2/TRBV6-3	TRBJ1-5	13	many	TGTGCCAGCGCTTCTCACCGAAATCAGCCCCAGCATTTT	CASASHRNQPQHF
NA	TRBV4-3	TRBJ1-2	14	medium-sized	TGCGCCAGCAGCCAAGGATTTGCGGGCCGTGGCTACACCTTC	CASSQGFAGRGYTF
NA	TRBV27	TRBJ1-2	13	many	TGTGCCAGCAGCCCCTCGGTGAGGGGGGGCTACACCTTC	CASSPSVRGGYTF
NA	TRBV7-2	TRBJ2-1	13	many	TGTGCCAGCAGCCGGGGCAAAGGGCTTGAGCAGTTCTTC	CASSRGKGLEQFF
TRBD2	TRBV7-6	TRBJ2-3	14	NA	TGTGCCAGCAGACCTGGACTAGCGGGAGATACGCAGTATTTT	CASRPGLAGDTQYF
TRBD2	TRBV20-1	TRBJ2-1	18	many	TGCAGTGCCGAGCCCGGACTAGCGGGAGTTCGGGGCTACAATGAGCAGTTCTTC	CSAEPGLAGVRGYNEQFF
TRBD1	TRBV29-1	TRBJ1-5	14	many	TGCAGCGTTACGACAGGGGGACGGGATCAGCCCCAGCATTTT	CSVTTGGRDQPQHF
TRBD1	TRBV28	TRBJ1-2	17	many	TGTGCCAGCAGTTTACGGCGGGACAGAGGAGCTAACTATGGCTACACCTTC	CASSLRRDRGANYGYTF
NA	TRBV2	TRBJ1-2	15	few	TGTGCCAGCAGTGAAGACAGCTCCGGGGGCTATGGCTACACCTTC	CASSEDSSGGYGYTF
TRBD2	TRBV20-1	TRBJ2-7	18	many	TGCAGTGCCACCAACACCAGGGCCCGACTAGCGGGAGGGCTCGAGCAGTACTTC	CSATNTRARLAGGLEQYF
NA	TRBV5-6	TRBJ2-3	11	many	TGTGCCAGCAGCTCGTTAGCTGCGCAGTATTTT	CASSSLAAQYF
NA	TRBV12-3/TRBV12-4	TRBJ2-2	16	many	TGTGCCAGCAGGCACCTAAGCGGACCGAACACCGGGGAGCTGTTTTTT	CASRHLSGPNTGELFF
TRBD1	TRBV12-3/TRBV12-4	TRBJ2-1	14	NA	TGTGCCAGCAGTGGGACAGGGGTGAAGAATGAGCAGTTCTTC	CASSGTGVKNEQFF